This TCR beta chain derives from a study of cytomegalovirus exposure and HLA in healthy donors. Whole-study context: Membership in the Caucasian-associated ancestry cluster was found for around 81% of nearly 400 genotyped donors. Study-level findings and limits: Judged likely to be a sequencing artifact was a cluster of highly shared sequence variants. Links to common viral pathogens appeared, in a later analysis, for several of the most significant clusters.

This CDR3 contains 15 residues. The germline V and J ends were trimmed by 5 bases and 6 bases, with 17 bases remaining between them. CDR1 is LNHDA, CDR2 SQIVND, per germline (reference sequence). PCR employed 60 Vbeta and 13 Jbeta primers. Sequenced by immunoSEQ multiplex PCR; TCRdb stores in-frame clones only, minus some. The sample contains about 120,000 clones, over 65% of which appear only once. Turning to this clone: Its antigen remains unidentified.

The chain has TRBV19 and TRBJ1-5; the D is unclear. What was sequenced was PBMCs. The clonotype originates from a man between 18 and 29 years old in good health and CMV-seropositive. CDR3 nucleotide sequence: TGTGCCAGTAGTTTAGGGTGGTCGGGTGGTCAGCCCCAGCATTTT. Translated: CASSLGWSGGQPQHF.